This TCR beta chain is from a study of cytomegalovirus exposure and HLA in healthy donors. Study in general: A preliminary data release comprised 70 million to 95 million unique TCRs obtained from HLA-typed donors. Study-wide results and limits: Per a later analysis, about 15,000 TCR beta sequences showed association with HLA alleles at 0.05 false discovery rate.

In the PCR, 60 Vbeta and 13 Jbeta primers were used. Profiling relied on immunoSEQ multiplex PCR, and the TCRdb table lists in-frame clones only, not all of them. This table has 250,000 or so clones, around 90% appearing once. Remarks on this clone: Its antigen is not known.

CDR3 length equals 13 residues. Germline lookup yields CDR1 MNHEY and CDR2 SMNVEV (reference sequence). With 6 bases clipped from V and 4 bases from J, the junction kept 4 bases outside the gene matches. Sequenced: PBMCs. The chain carries TRBV27 and TRBJ1-1, with 8 nucleotides matching TRBD1. The source is a girl aged 2-10 years in good health and CMV-seronegative. DNA for the CDR3: TGTGCCAGCAGCGAAACAGGGGGCACTGAAGCTTTCTTT. Amino acids: CASSETGGTEAFF.